The 6 T cell receptor beta chains below all came from one sample that was sequenced in a study of OX40 agonist ivuxolimab in advanced cancers. The table came from immunoSEQ multiplex PCR; TCRdb's copy has only in-frame clones and leaves some out. The table has 95,000 or so clones, around 85% seen once. The sequencing used CD4+ or CD8+ T cells sorted from blood, collected in a trial of the OX40 agonist ivuxolimab. These receptors originate from an adult with an advanced solid tumor such as melanoma, head and neck, liver or kidney cancer.

With regard to this clone: Other DNA sequences in the same sample also yield this CDR3. V gene TRBV15 combines with J gene TRBJ2-3, with D possibly matching TRBD2 (6 bases). The CDR3 runs to 17 residues. The germline V gene has CDR1 LNHNV and CDR2 YYDKDF (reference sequence). Trimming pared 3 bases from V and 6 bases from J, leaving 22 bases between. The CDR3 region is CATSRGRPRGYLDTQYF. DNA of the CDR3: TGTGCCACCAGCAGGGGTCGTCCCCGGGGGTATTTGGATACGCAGTATTTT.

This chain joins TRBV5-5 and TRBJ2-7; D gene uncertain. This CDR3 has 14 amino acids. Looked up from germline, CDR1 is SGHKS and CDR2 is YYEKEE (reference sequence). The V end lost 1 base, the J end lost 3 bases, and 11 bases lay between the germline ends. The CDR3 DNA is TGTGCCAGCAGCTTGTCGGTTACCAGCTACGAGCAGTACTTC. Translated: CASSLSVTSYEQYF.

The chain carries TRBV27 and TRBJ1-2; 7 positions agree with TRBD1. Trimming took 6 bases from V and 4 from J; bases not matched to a gene: 5. Germline V gene sequence: CDR1 MNHEY, CDR2 SMNVEV (reference sequence). This CDR3 has 13 residues. The CDR3 sequence is CASSTGVGYGYTF. The CDR3 DNA sequence: TGTGCCAGCAGCACAGGGGTTGGCTATGGCTACACCTTC.

In its sample, this clone was seen once. The chain employs TRBV28 and TRBJ2-6, with D unresolved. Trimming left V 10 bases short and J 0 bases short, with 4 bases between. The CDR3 extends over 12 amino acids. Germline V gene lookup returns CDR1 MDHEN and CDR2 SYDVKM. For the CDR3, the DNA is TGTGCCACCCGCTCTGGGGCCAACGTCCTGACTTTC. Translating it yields CATRSGANVLTF.

CDR3 coding DNA: TGTGCCAGCAGCTTTACTCCCGGGGGGAATGGCTACACCTTC. Protein sequence: CASSFTPGGNGYTF. The gene calls are TRBV7-2 and TRBJ1-2; a possible D gene is TRBD1 (5 bases). V was trimmed by 3 bases and J by 6 bases, leaving 14 bases between them. The germline V gene encodes CDR1 SGHTA and CDR2 FQGNSA. The CDR3 length is 14 residues.

The chain employs TRBV7-9 and TRBJ2-2; no clear D gene. Deletions cut 3 bases from V and 6 bases from J, with 5 bases between. The CDR3 contains 12 residues. Per the germline V gene, CDR1 is SEHNR and CDR2 is FQNEAQ (reference sequence). DNA for the CDR3: TGTGCCAGCAGCTTCTCTGCCGGGGAGCTGTTTTTT. The encoded protein is CASSFSAGELFF.